The clone carrying this TCR beta chain was seen only a few times. What it recognizes is unknown. The sample has other DNA sequences that encode this CDR3 too. The repertoire was sequenced with immunoSEQ multiplex PCR; TCRdb's copy has only in-frame clones and lacks some. Of 90,000 to 150,000 clones listed, approximately 90% are singletons. The sample originates from a study of T cell responses to AZD1222 COVID-19 vaccine. Study findings and constraints: Just a handful of people given AZD1222 tested seropositive at baseline. There were vaccine-associated CD4 TCRs across spike, dominant at 160-218 and 743-854.

CDR3 size: 15 residues. V was shortened by 0 bases and J by 0 bases, with 7 bases between the two germline ends. Germline CDR1 reads SGDLS; CDR2 reads YYNGEE. This chain links TRBV9 with TRBJ1-5; a weak D match, TRBD1 (5 bases). This receptor was obtained from an adult in good health. The sample in question was peripheral blood, obtained on day 0 of AZD1222 vaccination. The CDR3 DNA follows: TGTGCCAGCAGCGTAGGGGGGAGTAGCAATCAGCCCCAGCATTTT. Encoded protein: CASSVGGSSNQPQHF.